A single sample is the source of the 26 T cell receptor beta chains below, sequenced in a study of blood T cells in healthy people across ages. Together with a sample-barcoded 5' primer, a J-beta primer mix was included in a second PCR lasting roughly 6 to 12 cycles. TCRdb re-called the 5' RACE reads with MiXCR, one entry per CDR3 protein. The repertoire includes just under 900,000 distinct CDR3 sequences, 25% to 35% of them detected once, and around 16% sits in the top ten. Material: blood. The receptors here all came from a woman at least 80 years old in good health.

V gene TRBV7-2 combines with J gene TRBJ1-1, with D maybe TRBD1 (5 bases). The CDR3 sequence is 13 residues long. Between the trimmed V and J ends, which lost 7 bases and 4 bases, there was a span of 13 bases. Germline V CDR1 and CDR2: SGHTA, FQGNSA. Here the CDR3 reads CASTFGGLTEAFF. The DNA for the CDR3 is TGTGCCAGCACCTTCGGGGGACTCACTGAAGCTTTCTTT.

In the case of this clonotype: A much more abundant neighbour one base away suggests this may be a read error. The chain carries TRBV6-1 and TRBJ2-1; 11 nucleotides agree with TRBD2. The tail of the sequence fits TRBJ2-7 better, so the J call may be wrong. This CDR3 is 16 amino acids long. Germline CDR1 and CDR2: MNHNS and SASEGT. The CDR3 region is CASSKGLAGSYNEQYF. The CDR3 DNA reads TGTGCCAGCAGTAAAGGACTAGCGGGCTCCTACAATGAGCAGTACTTC.

This clonotype has at least ten counts. The rearrangement joins TRBV5-1 to TRBJ1-2; 9 bases line up with TRBD1. The CDR3 sequence is 15 residues long. The V gene's germline CDR1 is SGHRS and CDR2 YFSETQ. Unmatched junction bases numbered 6, after V lost 1 base and J lost 5 bases. The CDR3: CASSLIGTGSYGYTF. In DNA, the CDR3 is TGCGCCAGCAGCTTGATTGGGACAGGGTCTTATGGCTACACCTTC.

This clonotype was seen many times. This chain connects TRBV15 to TRBJ2-3, with 7 bases that match TRBD2. Germline V gene data show CDR1 as LNHNV and CDR2 as YYDKDF (reference sequence). V gave up 0 bases and J gave up 6 bases; unmatched junction bases: 12. The length of the CDR3 is 17 residues. The CDR3 sequence is CATSRDRSGGSADTQYF. The CDR3 nucleotides read TGTGCCACCAGCAGAGATCGTTCGGGAGGATCCGCCGATACGCAGTATTTT.

To note about this clonotype: An end of the junction does not agree with germline; a read error may underlie this. This chain links TRBV6-2 or TRBV6-3 with TRBJ1-5; D remains unclear. The CDR3 length is 15 residues. From germline, CDR1 is MNHEY and CDR2 SVGEGT. CDR3: CACSSLAVGNQPQHF. The CDR3 bases are TGTGCCTGCAGTTCGTTAGCTGTCGGCAATCAGCCCCAGCATTTT.

There are many counts of this clonotype. V and J are TRBV11-2 and TRBJ2-3, with D perhaps TRBD2 (6 bases). Trimming shortened V by 5 bases and J by 7 bases, and 22 bases separated the two germline ends. CDR3 size: 16 residues. Looked up from germline, CDR1 is SGHAT and CDR2 is FQNNGV. CDR3 DNA sequence: TGTGCCAGCAGCATCTGGACTATGACCGGTGCCAATACGCAGTATTTT. Amino acids: CASSIWTMTGANTQYF. The entire variable domain, with the rest obtained from reference TRBV11-2 and TRBJ2-3, is as follows: EAGVAQSPRYKIIEKRQSVAFWCNPISGHATLYWYQQILGQGPKLLIQFQNNGVVDDSQLPKDRFSAERLKGVDSTLKIQPAKLEDSAVYLCASSIWTMTGANTQYFGPGTRLTVL.

This chain links TRBV7-2 with TRBJ2-2; TRBD1 aligns across 12 bases. V shed 3 bases and J 6 bases; nucleotides not matched to a gene: 8. CDR1 SGHTA and CDR2 FQGNSA come from the germline V gene. The CDR3 covers 17 residues. As DNA, the CDR3 is TGTGCCAGCAGCTTTTCCGGGACAGGGGGCGCAGCCGGGGAGCTGTTTTTT. Translation gives CASSFSGTGGAAGELFF.

The CDR3 loop reads CASSLEGVRNIQYF. CDR3 nucleotide sequence: TGTGCCAGCAGCTTAGAAGGGGTCCGGAACATTCAGTACTTC. The rearrangement joins TRBV7-2 to TRBJ2-4; a possible D gene is TRBD1 (5 bases). The CDR3 has 14 residues. The germline V and J ends were trimmed by 1 base and 7 bases, with 11 bases remaining between them. The germline CDR1 and CDR2 sequences are SGHTA and FQGNSA.

The V gene is TRBV10-3, the J gene TRBJ1-1, with TRBD1 as a possible D gene (6 bases). Germline CDR1 is ENHRY and CDR2 is SYGVKD. This CDR3 has 14 amino acids. V lost 6 bases, J lost 4 bases, and 15 bases lay in between. The CDR3 DNA sequence: TGTGCCATCAGAGGGGCAGGGGACCGCACTGAAGCTTTCTTT. Protein: CAIRGAGDRTEAFF.

The rearrangement uses TRBV9 and TRBJ2-3; the D call may be TRBD1 or TRBD2 (6 bases each). Germline-derived CDR1 and CDR2 are SGDLS and YYNGEE. V lost 4 bases, J lost 3 bases, and 15 bases lay in between. The CDR3 covers 15 residues. The CDR3 coding sequence is TGTGCCAGCAGCCTAAGTTGGGGGGCGACAGATACGCAGTATTTT. This codes for CASSLSWGATDTQYF.

On this clonotype itself: This may arise from a read error, as a much more abundant clone is one base away. J is TRBJ2-7 and V is TRBV11-2; maybe TRBD2 (6 bases). CDR3 length: 14 residues. Germline V gives CDR1 SGHAT, CDR2 FQNNGV. In DNA, the CDR3 is TGTACCAGCAGCCCCCATAGCGGTACCTACGAGCAGTACTTC. Encoded protein: CTSSPHSGTYEQYF.

To note about this clonotype: One base away lies a much larger clone, so this may be a sequencing read error. The chain combines TRBV20-1 with TRBJ2-7; D not resolved. CDR3 length equals 12 residues. Germline CDR1 DFQATT, CDR2 SNEGSKA (reference sequence). Trimming took 1 base from V and 3 from J, leaving 7 bases between them. This CDR3 reads CSARVGDYEQYF. CDR3 coding DNA: TGCAGTGCTAGAGTAGGAGACTACGAGCAGTACTTC.

This clonotype has just a few counts. V and J are TRBV11-2 and TRBJ2-2; 14 nucleotides line up with TRBD2. Trimming at V came to 5 bases and at J to 5 bases, leaving 7 bases not matched to a gene. CDR1 SGHAT and CDR2 FQNNGV come from the germline V gene. The CDR3 spans 17 residues. The CDR3 DNA reads TGTGCCAGCAGCCCGGGCGGACTAGCGGGGGGTACCGGGGAGCTGTTTTTT. It codes for CASSPGGLAGGTGELFF.

In its sample, this clonotype was seen many times. The chain recombines TRBV7-9 with TRBJ1-2, with D possibly matching TRBD1 (5 bases). The germline gives CDR1 SEHNR, CDR2 FQNEAQ (reference sequence). The ends were cut back, 7 bases at V and 1 base at J, with 10 bases in the middle. The CDR3 is 13 amino acids. CDR3 sequence (DNA): TGTGCCAGCAAGACAGATAATAACTATGGCTACACCTTC. Translated: CASKTDNNYGYTF.

This clonotype was detected ten times or more. CDR3 nucleotides: TGTGCCAGCAGTATAGGACTAGCAGGCACAGATACGCAGTATTTT. This sequence encodes CASSIGLAGTDTQYF. The V gene is TRBV27, the J gene TRBJ2-3, with TRBD2 matching 8 bases. Germline loops: CDR1 MNHEY, CDR2 SMNVEV (reference sequence). The CDR3 runs to 15 residues. J was trimmed by 1 base and V by 5 bases; bases with no gene match: 5.

The rearrangement uses TRBV6-1 and TRBJ2-1, with 9 bases that match TRBD2. The ends lost 8 bases at V and 0 bases at J; junction bases unmatched: 11. Germline CDR1 and CDR2: MNHNS and SASEGT. The CDR3 spans 17 residues. The CDR3 here is CASAGAGGGGSYNEQFF. CDR3 sequence (DNA): TGTGCCAGCGCTGGAGCGGGGGGTGGAGGCTCCTACAATGAGCAGTTCTTC.

This clonotype was seen ten or more times. This chain uses TRBV2 with TRBJ2-5; D perhaps matches TRBD2 (6 bases). CDR1 and CDR2 from the germline V gene are SNHLY and FYNNEI. V dropped 1 base and J dropped 1 base, with 10 bases sitting between them. CDR3 length equals 15 residues. The CDR3: CASSEDREFQETQYF. The CDR3, as DNA: TGTGCCAGCAGTGAAGATCGGGAGTTCCAAGAGACCCAGTACTTC.

In regard to this clonotype: A much larger clone lies a single base off, so this may be a read error. The V and J genes are TRBV6-1 and TRBJ2-5; D remains unclear. There are 14 residues in the CDR3. V lost 6 bases, J lost 5 bases, and 16 bases lay in between. CDR1 and CDR2 (germline): MNHNS, SASEGT. CDR3 residues: CASREIPTVETQYF. CDR3 DNA: TGTGCCAGCAGGGAAATCCCCACAGTGGAGACCCAGTACTTC.

In this sample, this clonotype turned up many times. The chain recombines TRBV6-1 with TRBJ2-7; 8 bases map to TRBD1. Germline CDR1 MNHNS, CDR2 SASEGT. J gave up 4 bases and V 1 base, and 6 bases lay outside the gene matches. The CDR3 loop spans 15 amino acids. Written as DNA, the CDR3 is TGTGCCAGCAGTGAAGGTGGGACAGGATTATACGAGCAGTACTTC. Residues: CASSEGGTGLYEQYF.

The V call is TRBV27, the J call TRBJ2-2; D possibly corresponds to TRBD1 (6 bases). Deletions cut 3 bases from V and 6 bases from J, with 17 bases between. CDR1 is MNHEY and CDR2 is SMNVEV in the germline V gene (reference sequence). The length of the CDR3 is 16 residues. In DNA form, the CDR3 reads TGTGCCAGCAGTTTCTCGGGACATCCCCGGCCCGGGGAGCTGTTTTTT. Amino acids: CASSFSGHPRPGELFF.

This chain connects TRBV19 to TRBJ1-2; D unclear. Between the trimmed V and J ends, which lost 1 base and 3 bases, there was a span of 9 bases. Per germline, CDR1 LNHDA and CDR2 SQIVND (reference sequence). The CDR3 loop spans 14 amino acids. CDR3 nucleotide sequence: TGTGCCAGTAGTATAGGTCTATCTTACTATGGCTACACCTTC. It is translated as CASSIGLSYYGYTF.

A note on this clonotype: A much larger clone is a single base away; this may be a read error. V usage is TRBV14 and J usage is TRBJ2-7; 10 bases are a match to TRBD2. The length of the CDR3 is 16 residues. The J segment lost 7 bases and the V segment lost 3 bases, leaving 12 bases of the junction unmatched. Germline CDR1 SGHDN, CDR2 FVKESK. CDR3 protein: CASSHAERGGRMEQYF. The CDR3 DNA follows: TGTGCCAGCAGCCACGCTGAGCGGGGGGGCCGCATGGAGCAGTACTTC.

There are a few counts of this clonotype. The chain is built from TRBV3-1 and TRBJ2-1; possibly TRBD1 for D (6 bases). There are 13 residues in the CDR3. Trimming took off 5 bases at V and 6 bases at J, with 11 bases between the two ends. Germline CDR1 is LGHDT and CDR2 is YNNKEL (reference sequence). The CDR3 sequence is CASSFRQANEQFF. The DNA of the CDR3 is TGTGCCAGCAGCTTTCGACAGGCCAATGAGCAGTTCTTC.

Turning to this clonotype: This sequence may be a read error, since a much larger clone differs from it by one base. The chain's CDR3 is CASSYSTGSGNEQFF. In DNA, the CDR3 is TGTGCCAGCAGTTACTCCACCGGATCGGGCAATGAGCAGTTCTTC. The chain joins TRBV6-2 or TRBV6-3 to TRBJ2-1; D remains unclear. The V gene's germline CDR1 is MNHEY and CDR2 SVGEGT. Deletions cut 0 bases from V and 6 bases from J, with 12 bases between. The CDR3 contains 15 residues.

A few counts support this clonotype. A read error is possible here, since a much larger clone lies one base away. The genes are TRBV4-3 and TRBJ2-5; no clear D. Germline values: CDR1 LGHNA, CDR2 YSLEER. CDR3 length equals 14 residues. In DNA form, the CDR3 reads TGCGCCAGCGGCCAAGATAGTTGGTCGGAGACCCAGTACTTC. Translation: CASGQDSWSETQYF.

On this clonotype: A read error may produce the germline difference seen at one junction end. The rearrangement uses TRBV7-2 and TRBJ2-1, with 13 bases lining up with TRBD2. Germline values: CDR1 SGHTA, CDR2 FQGNSA. CDR3 length: 15 residues. The CDR3: CAGSPGLAGVNEQFF. The CDR3 DNA is TGTGCCGGCAGCCCCGGACTAGCGGGGGTTAATGAGCAGTTCTTC.